Listed here is a single T cell receptor beta chain. No antigen is known for it. This entry comes from a study of cytotoxic CD8 clonotypes in ibrutinib-treated CLL. General study results and limits: Patients with sustained remission and those progressing were sampled at differing times. Clonality was elevated at ibrutinib response and had returned toward baseline at progression.

Libraries were prepared by immunoSEQ multiplex PCR; TCRdb keeps only in-frame clonotypes and omits some of them. The sample includes some 120,000 clones, 58% of them seen just once. This CDR3 has 13 residues. The germline V gene encodes CDR1 SGHAT and CDR2 FQNNGV. Unmatched junction bases numbered 5, after V lost 6 bases and J lost 3 bases. The material sequenced was PBMCs, taken after 24 months of ibrutinib treatment. The chain combines TRBV11-2 with TRBJ2-7, with 7 nucleotides matching TRBD2. The receptor's source is a human donor with chronic lymphocytic leukemia. The chain's CDR3 is CASRGRDLYEQYF. Here the CDR3 DNA reads TGTGCCAGCAGGGGGAGGGACCTCTACGAGCAGTACTTC.